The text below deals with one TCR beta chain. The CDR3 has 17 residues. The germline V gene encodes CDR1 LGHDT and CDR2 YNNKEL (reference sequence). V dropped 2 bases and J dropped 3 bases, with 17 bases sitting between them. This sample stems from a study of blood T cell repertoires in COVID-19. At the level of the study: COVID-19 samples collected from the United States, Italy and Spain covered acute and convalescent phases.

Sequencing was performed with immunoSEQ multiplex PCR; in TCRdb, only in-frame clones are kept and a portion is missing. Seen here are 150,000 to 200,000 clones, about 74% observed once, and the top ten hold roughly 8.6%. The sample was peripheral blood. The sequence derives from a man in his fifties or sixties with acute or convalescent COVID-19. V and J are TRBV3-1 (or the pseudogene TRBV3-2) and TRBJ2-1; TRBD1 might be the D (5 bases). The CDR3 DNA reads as TGTGCCAGCAGCCAAAGCGAGCTGGGGCTAGTCTACAATGAGCAGTTCTTC. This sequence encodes CASSQSELGLVYNEQFF.